This TCR beta chain was observed in a study of CD8+ T cells in alopecia areata. Whole-study results and caveats: Patients shared TCRs less clearly than mice did, possibly owing to HLA.

Notes on this clone: No antigen is known for it.

Treatment: oral pan-JAK inhibitor, 5-10 mg twice daily. Researchers gathered lesional scalp punch biopsies and peripheral blood from patients with alopecia areata. cDNA reverse transcribed from extracted RNA served as the sequencing template. The method was immunoSEQ multiplex PCR; TCRdb's version includes in-frame clones alone and lacks a portion of them. The sample contains some 190,000 clones, about three fifths of which appear only once. Germline CDR1 is SGHTA and CDR2 is FQGNSA. This CDR3 has 14 residues. V was clipped by 2 bases and J by 1 base, with 8 bases between them. Specimen: CD4+ T cells sorted from blood, collected at week 24, from a patient treated with tofacitinib. The origin of this receptor is a human donor with alopecia areata. The chain links TRBV7-2 to TRBJ1-1; D not resolved. CDR3 nucleotides: TGTGCCAGCAGCTTACCCGGGAGGAACACTGAAGCTTTCTTT. This codes for CASSLPGRNTEAFF. The complete variable domain, with remaining parts taken from reference TRBV7-2 and TRBJ1-1, reads GAGVSQSPSNKVTEKGKDVELRCDPISGHTALYWYRQSLGQGLEFLIYFQGNSAPDKSGLPSDRFSAERTGGSVSTLTIQRTQQEDSAVYLCASSLPGRNTEAFFGQGTRLTVV.